Listed below are T cell receptor beta chains from one sample, sequenced in a study of OX40 agonist ivuxolimab in advanced cancers. This table comes from immunoSEQ multiplex PCR, and its TCRdb copy is limited to in-frame clones, with some not included. The sample includes 45,000 to 60,000 clones, 82% of them seen just once. Material: CD4+ or CD8+ T cells sorted from blood, obtained in a trial of the OX40 agonist ivuxolimab. Source of these receptors: an adult with an advanced solid tumor such as melanoma, head and neck, liver or kidney cancer. CDR3s include the opening cysteine and the closing phenylalanine or tryptophan. D genes are given only for firm matches. Part of the rows lack a size; the others show once, few, many or a class for expanded clones.

TRBV9,-,TRBJ1-4,TRBD1,CASSPGQAYEKLFF,TGTGCCAGCAGCCCGGGACAGGCGTATGAAAAACTGTTTTTT
TRBV5-1,few,TRBJ2-3,-,CASSFNRQLSTDTQYF,TGCGCCAGCAGCTTTAACCGACAGCTTAGCACAGATACGCAGTATTTT
TRBV5-4,-,TRBJ1-6,-,CASSPIVSNSPLHF,TGCGCCAGCAGCCCTATCGTGTCGAACTCACCCCTCCACTTT
TRBV19,-,TRBJ1-1,-,CASRLRPETNTEAFF,TGTGCCAGTAGACTACGCCCGGAGACGAACACTGAAGCTTTCTTT
TRBV19,-,TRBJ2-3,TRBD1,CATSDRVVSDTQYF,TGTGCCACCTCGGACAGGGTAGTCTCAGATACGCAGTATTTT
TRBV9,-,TRBJ1-3,-,CASSAGTASGNTIYF,TGTGCCAGCAGCGCCGGGACCGCCTCTGGAAACACCATATATTTT
TRBV5-1,-,TRBJ1-1,-,CASSLRRRNTEAFF,TGCGCCAGCAGCTTGAGGCGACGGAACACTGAAGCTTTCTTT
TRBV30,many,TRBJ1-2,-,CAWSPTGLYGYTF,TGTGCCTGGAGTCCCACAGGGCTCTATGGCTACACCTTC
TRBV6-5,-,TRBJ1-5,-,CASRNTQYSNQPQHF,TGTGCCAGCAGGAATACACAGTATAGCAATCAGCCCCAGCATTTT
TRBV11-2,-,TRBJ2-1,TRBD2,CASSASGTRGLDEQFF,TGTGCCAGCAGCGCCTCCGGGACTAGGGGTTTGGATGAGCAGTTCTTC
TRBV7-2,once,TRBJ1-1,TRBD1,CASSPRQGLLNTEAFF,TGTGCCAGCAGCCCCCGACAGGGCCTCCTGAACACTGAAGCTTTCTTT
TRBV30,-,TRBJ2-7,TRBD2,CAWTYGSGGGYEQYF,TGTGCCTGGACCTACGGGAGCGGGGGGGGCTACGAGCAGTACTTC
TRBV4-1,-,TRBJ1-4,-,CASSQEDGTRFLGF,TGCGCCAGCAGCCAAGAAGATGGGACCCGTTTCTTGGGTTTT
TRBV4-1,-,TRBJ1-1,-,CASSQGYVLRAEAFF,TGCGCCAGCAGCCAAGGTTACGTCTTAAGGGCTGAAGCTTTCTTT
TRBV19,-,TRBJ1-2,-,CASSITGLDYGYTF,TGTGCCAGTAGTATCACAGGGTTGGACTATGGCTACACCTTC
TRBV7-7,once,TRBJ2-3,-,CASSLEGRATDTQYF,TGTGCTAGCAGCTTAGAGGGGCGGGCCACAGATACGCAGTATTTT
TRBV7-2,-,TRBJ2-7,-,CASSLVIGLASYEQYF,TGTGCCAGCAGCTTAGTAATAGGATTGGCCTCCTACGAGCAGTACTTC
TRBV5-6,-,TRBJ2-2,-,CASSLVVAMTGELFF,TGTGCCAGCAGCTTGGTGGTCGCGATGACCGGGGAGCTGTTTTTT
TRBV6-5,-,TRBJ2-7,TRBD2,CASSYVSSGGEQYF,TGTGCCAGCAGTTACGTCTCTAGCGGGGGGGAGCAGTACTTC
TRBV7-2,-,TRBJ1-1,-,CASSFERMRTFF,TGTGCCAGCAGCTTCGAACGGATGAGGACTTTCTTT
TRBV18,-,TRBJ1-3,-,CASQSGGIDGNTIYF,TGTGCCAGCCAGTCCGGAGGCATTGATGGAAACACCATATATTTT
TRBV7-6,-,TRBJ1-3,-,CASSLGLTGFGGNTIYF,TGTGCCAGCAGCTTAGGTCTCACGGGTTTCGGTGGAAACACCATATATTTT